These T cell receptor beta chains were read from a single sample in a study of shared clonotypes between healthy human individuals. Data came from immunoSEQ multiplex PCR; TCRdb stores just in-frame clones and leaves some out. The table has 550,000 to 800,000 clones, around 90% seen once. Sample: memory CD8+ T cells from PBMCs. These receptors came from a man aged 18-30 years in good health. Some clones in this sample may be carry-over from other donors' samples. The conserved cysteine and the conserved F or W are not part of the CDR3 here. Only part of the rows carry a size: once, few, many, or a class if the clone is expanded.

TRBV28 | . | ASDRGVHEQY
TRBV10-3 | few | AISGFASEEYNEQF
TRBV4-1 | . | ASSHRVTSGSLYEQY
TRBV7-9 | . | ASSFFGGGFSYEQY
TRBV6-5 | once | ASNHVTENTEAF
TRBV28 | . | ASSLGGRDTGELF
TRBV9 | . | ASSVDVASGIRNEQF
TRBV5-6 | . | ASRPGTGGRYGYT
TRBV4-3 | once | ASSQGVGGWTDTQY
TRBV7-2 | . | ASSLHPAGETNYGYT
TRBV13 | . | ASSYPGTGFYEQY
TRBV30 | . | AWRRGGNEKLF
TRBV27 | few | ASSRDRNTEAF
TRBV7-6 | . | ASSQGLAIGNEQF
TRBV5-1 | . | ASSWDRRPGSPLH
TRBV29-1 | . | SLPKIEVSGSPSSYNEQF
TRBV6-5 | . | ASSSTGGHGYT
TRBV7-9 | . | ASSLVGAGQPQH
TRBV28 | . | ASSPLAGVLSDTQY
TRBV5-4 | . | ASSWGGENILNTEAF
TRBV19 | once | ASTLGLGSTEAF
TRBV4-1 | . | ASSQVGRGEKLF
TRBV7-7 | . | ASSPPTELNTEAF
TRBV7-6 | once | ASSSQGRSAFNEQF
TRBV7-9 | . | ASGYGLAGASGELF
TRBV9 | . | ASSVVETSDYNEQF
TRBV7-9 | . | ASSLGSGTEAF
TRBV5-3 | once | ARSLELAGAGTGELF
TRBV29-1 | once | SVEDGQGTLYGYT
TRBV15 | . | ATSRERGELYEQY
TRBV4-3 | . | ASSRTGGIVGEQF
TRBV6-1 | . | ASSGVAGGPDEQY
TRBV7-3 | . | ATGAGGPGNEQF
TRBV11-2 | once | ASSFGRGKQF
TRBV25-1 | . | ASSPSTERTIY
TRBV19 | . | ASSGTSGANEQY
TRBV5-4 | . | ASSLFSGEQF
TRBV6-1 | . | ASSEFENRVINQPQH
TRBV6-1 | . | ASRRTAGNQPQH
TRBV19 | . | ASSMTPGYEQY
TRBV5-4 | . | ASTTGSSPEQY
TRBV10-2 | . | ASSESVYYGYT
TRBV10-3 | . | AISEYSVQSYEQY
TRBV11-2 | . | ASSLDPLAGEGNEQF
TRBV7-9 | . | ASTDNPTDSVYSNQPQH
TRBV11-2 | . | ASSKFQGELSSNTEAF
TRBV13 | . | ASSSLGDGYT
TRBV7-2 | . | ASSLGQANSEKLF
TRBV11-2 | . | ASSFLAGVNEQF
TRBV5-4 | . | ASSFNGMELF
TRBV6-4 | . | ASSDDPGVRYNEQF
TRBV28 | . | ASSDRAKEETQY
TRBV5-1 | few | ASTWERATEAF
TRBV6-1 | . | ASSELEQAGATQY
TRBV14 | . | ASSQGTGWTFNRKGYT